This is a list of T cell receptor beta chains from one sample in a study of cytotoxic CD8 clonotypes in ibrutinib-treated CLL. Clones were read by immunoSEQ multiplex PCR, and TCRdb kept only the in-frame ones, dropping some. The data contain 200,000 to 250,000 clones, 70% of them singletons. Sequencing used PBMCs, obtained after 12 months of ibrutinib treatment. The receptors were gathered from a human donor with chronic lymphocytic leukemia. The CDR3 runs from the conserved cysteine through the conserved F or W. Fields, in order: J gene, D gene, V gene, clone size, CDR3 length, CDR3 protein, CDR3 DNA. D genes are given only for firm matches. Expanded clones get a size class; other rows say once, few or many, or leave the size out.

J gene: TRBJ1-5; D gene: -; V gene: TRBV27; clone size: once; CDR3 length: 13; CDR3 protein: CASSLSRDQPQHF; CDR3 DNA: TGTGCCAGCAGTTTAAGCAGGGATCAGCCCCAGCATTTT
J gene: TRBJ1-1; D gene: -; V gene: TRBV30; clone size: -; CDR3 length: 16; CDR3 protein: CAWRETKRNLLTEAFF; CDR3 DNA: TGTGCCTGGAGGGAGACAAAGAGAAATCTATTGACTGAAGCTTTCTTT
J gene: TRBJ1-1; D gene: -; V gene: TRBV6-6; clone size: many; CDR3 length: 10; CDR3 protein: CASSYPEAFF; CDR3 DNA: TGTGCCAGCAGTTACCCCGAAGCTTTCTTT
J gene: TRBJ1-5; D gene: -; V gene: TRBV6-1; clone size: -; CDR3 length: 15; CDR3 protein: CASSEVYGSNQPQHF; CDR3 DNA: TGTGCCAGCAGTGAGGTCTACGGTAGCAATCAGCCCCAGCATTTT
J gene: TRBJ2-4; D gene: -; V gene: TRBV5-8; clone size: -; CDR3 length: 16; CDR3 protein: CASSFWQTIAKNIQYF; CDR3 DNA: TGTGCCAGCAGCTTTTGGCAGACTATAGCCAAAAACATTCAGTACTTC
J gene: TRBJ1-5; D gene: -; V gene: TRBV5-1; clone size: once; CDR3 length: 15; CDR3 protein: CASSLGRGRDQPQHF; CDR3 DNA: TGCGCCAGCAGCTTGGGCCGGGGGCGCGATCAGCCCCAGCATTTT
J gene: TRBJ2-7; D gene: -; V gene: TRBV2; clone size: -; CDR3 length: 11; CDR3 protein: CASRRTYEQYF; CDR3 DNA: TGTGCCAGCAGGCGGACCTACGAGCAGTACTTC
J gene: TRBJ1-5; D gene: -; V gene: TRBV28; clone size: -; CDR3 length: 13; CDR3 protein: CASSTGPNQPQHF; CDR3 DNA: TGTGCCAGCAGTACCGGGCCTAATCAGCCCCAGCATTTT
J gene: TRBJ2-2; D gene: -; V gene: TRBV19; clone size: few; CDR3 length: 14; CDR3 protein: CASTSGTVTGELFF; CDR3 DNA: TGTGCCAGTACCTCTGGGACGGTCACCGGGGAGCTGTTTTTT
J gene: TRBJ1-3; D gene: -; V gene: TRBV27; clone size: -; CDR3 length: 14; CDR3 protein: CASRGGYSGNTIYF; CDR3 DNA: TGTGCCAGCAGAGGGGGGTACTCTGGAAACACCATATATTTT
J gene: TRBJ1-1; D gene: -; V gene: TRBV30; clone size: -; CDR3 length: 13; CDR3 protein: CAWSEGLLGEAFF; CDR3 DNA: TGTGCCTGGAGTGAAGGTTTACTGGGAGAAGCTTTCTTT
J gene: TRBJ2-1; D gene: -; V gene: TRBV5-1; clone size: once; CDR3 length: 13; CDR3 protein: CASSREGYNEQFF; CDR3 DNA: TGCGCCAGCAGCCGCGAGGGGTACAATGAGCAGTTCTTC
J gene: TRBJ1-1; D gene: -; V gene: TRBV21-1; clone size: many; CDR3 length: 14; CDR3 protein: CASSKGQANTEAFF; CDR3 DNA: TGTGCCAGCAGCAAAGGACAGGCCAACACTGAAGCTTTCTTT
J gene: TRBJ1-4; D gene: -; V gene: TRBV30; clone size: -; CDR3 length: 14; CDR3 protein: CAWSVGQFNEKLFF; CDR3 DNA: TGTGCCTGGAGTGTAGGGCAGTTTAATGAAAAACTGTTTTTT
J gene: TRBJ1-1; D gene: -; V gene: TRBV11-2; clone size: -; CDR3 length: 13; CDR3 protein: CASSLVGATEAFF; CDR3 DNA: TGTGCCAGCAGCTTAGTGGGGGCCACTGAAGCTTTCTTT
J gene: TRBJ1-2; D gene: -; V gene: TRBV6-6; clone size: -; CDR3 length: 14; CDR3 protein: CASSMTVTLTGYTF; CDR3 DNA: TGTGCCAGCAGCATGACAGTGACTTTAACTGGCTACACCTTC
J gene: TRBJ2-2; D gene: -; V gene: TRBV29-1; clone size: few; CDR3 length: 15; CDR3 protein: CSVAALAANTGELFF; CDR3 DNA: TGCAGCGTTGCCGCGCTAGCTGCAAACACCGGGGAGCTGTTTTTT
J gene: TRBJ1-2; D gene: -; V gene: TRBV6-1; clone size: -; CDR3 length: 12; CDR3 protein: CASSNGIRGYTF; CDR3 DNA: TGTGCCAGCAGTAACGGGATTCGGGGCTACACCTTC
J gene: TRBJ1-1; D gene: -; V gene: TRBV9; clone size: -; CDR3 length: 15; CDR3 protein: CASSQTGLSGTEAFF; CDR3 DNA: TGTGCCAGCAGCCAGACTGGACTCTCGGGCACTGAAGCTTTCTTT
J gene: TRBJ1-4; D gene: -; V gene: TRBV6-1; clone size: -; CDR3 length: 14; CDR3 protein: CASSEAGEHEKLFF; CDR3 DNA: TGTGCCAGCAGTGAAGCCGGGGAACATGAAAAACTGTTTTTT
J gene: TRBJ2-5; D gene: TRBD2; V gene: TRBV29-1; clone size: -; CDR3 length: 14; CDR3 protein: CSGLAGASQETQYF; CDR3 DNA: TGCAGCGGCCTAGCGGGAGCCTCTCAAGAGACCCAGTACTTC
J gene: TRBJ1-1; D gene: -; V gene: TRBV6-5; clone size: -; CDR3 length: 12; CDR3 protein: CASSHRGFEAFF; CDR3 DNA: TGTGCCAGCAGCCACCGGGGCTTTGAAGCTTTCTTT
J gene: TRBJ2-1; D gene: TRBD2; V gene: TRBV9; clone size: -; CDR3 length: 15; CDR3 protein: CASSVLAETDNEQFF; CDR3 DNA: TGTGCCAGCAGCGTTCTAGCGGAGACCGACAATGAGCAGTTCTTC
J gene: TRBJ2-7; D gene: -; V gene: TRBV19; clone size: -; CDR3 length: 11; CDR3 protein: CATDNSYEQYF; CDR3 DNA: TGTGCCACGGATAACTCCTACGAGCAGTACTTC
J gene: TRBJ2-2; D gene: -; V gene: TRBV2; clone size: many; CDR3 length: 14; CDR3 protein: CASGGTINTGELFF; CDR3 DNA: TGTGCCAGCGGCGGGACAATTAACACCGGGGAGCTGTTTTTT
J gene: TRBJ2-3; D gene: -; V gene: TRBV5-1; clone size: -; CDR3 length: 11; CDR3 protein: CASSLVDTQYF; CDR3 DNA: TGCGCCAGCAGCTTGGTAGATACGCAGTATTTT
J gene: TRBJ2-7; D gene: TRBD1; V gene: TRBV4-3; clone size: -; CDR3 length: 14; CDR3 protein: CASSHADRAGEQYF; CDR3 DNA: TGCGCCAGCAGCCACGCGGACAGGGCAGGCGAGCAGTACTTC
J gene: TRBJ2-1; D gene: TRBD1; V gene: TRBV29-1; clone size: -; CDR3 length: 14; CDR3 protein: CSAATGGIYNEQFF; CDR3 DNA: TGCAGCGCCGCGACAGGGGGGATCTACAATGAGCAGTTCTTC
J gene: TRBJ2-2; D gene: -; V gene: TRBV30; clone size: -; CDR3 length: 13; CDR3 protein: CAWSVLASGELFF; CDR3 DNA: TGTGCCTGGAGTGTACTAGCAAGCGGGGAGCTGTTTTTT
J gene: TRBJ2-3; D gene: TRBD2; V gene: TRBV19; clone size: -; CDR3 length: 16; CDR3 protein: CASSISSGGPQDTQYF; CDR3 DNA: TGTGCCAGTAGTATATCTAGCGGGGGCCCGCAGGATACGCAGTATTTT
J gene: TRBJ1-5; D gene: -; V gene: TRBV21-1; clone size: few; CDR3 length: 19; CDR3 protein: CASSRTPGAWDMRNQPQHF; CDR3 DNA: TGTGCCAGCAGCAGAACCCCGGGGGCCTGGGATATGAGAAATCAGCCCCAGCATTTT
J gene: TRBJ2-7; D gene: -; V gene: TRBV20-1; clone size: -; CDR3 length: 11; CDR3 protein: CSAGTLGEQYF; CDR3 DNA: TGCAGTGCTGGGACCCTGGGAGAGCAGTACTTC
J gene: TRBJ2-6; D gene: -; V gene: TRBV6-5; clone size: few; CDR3 length: 14; CDR3 protein: CASCRDPGANVLTF; CDR3 DNA: TGTGCCAGCTGCCGGGACCCTGGGGCCAACGTCCTGACTTTC
J gene: TRBJ2-7; D gene: -; V gene: TRBV29-1; clone size: -; CDR3 length: 13; CDR3 protein: CSVLDRPRDEQYF; CDR3 DNA: TGCAGCGTCCTAGACAGACCCCGGGACGAGCAGTACTTC
J gene: TRBJ2-7; D gene: -; V gene: TRBV9; clone size: -; CDR3 length: 14; CDR3 protein: CASSVGSADYEQYF; CDR3 DNA: TGTGCCAGCAGCGTGGGTAGCGCCGACTACGAGCAGTACTTC
J gene: TRBJ1-1; D gene: -; V gene: TRBV6-6; clone size: few; CDR3 length: 15; CDR3 protein: CASSSSDHGNTEAFF; CDR3 DNA: TGTGCCAGCAGTTCAAGCGACCACGGGAACACTGAAGCTTTCTTT
J gene: TRBJ2-7; D gene: TRBD1; V gene: TRBV2; clone size: -; CDR3 length: 16; CDR3 protein: CASRGTGQDVAYEQYF; CDR3 DNA: TGTGCCAGCAGAGGAACAGGACAGGACGTCGCCTACGAGCAGTACTTC
J gene: TRBJ1-3; D gene: -; V gene: TRBV9; clone size: -; CDR3 length: 15; CDR3 protein: CASSLNGAYGNTIYF; CDR3 DNA: TGTGCCAGCAGTCTTAATGGGGCGTATGGAAACACCATATATTTT
J gene: TRBJ2-7; D gene: TRBD1; V gene: TRBV5-1; clone size: -; CDR3 length: 14; CDR3 protein: CASSLSWTGDEQYF; CDR3 DNA: TGCGCCAGCAGCTTGTCTTGGACAGGGGACGAGCAGTACTTC
J gene: TRBJ2-2; D gene: -; V gene: TRBV7-7; clone size: few; CDR3 length: 14; CDR3 protein: CASSGQVNTGELFF; CDR3 DNA: TGTGCTAGCAGCGGGCAGGTCAACACCGGGGAGCTGTTTTTT
J gene: TRBJ2-1; D gene: -; V gene: TRBV5-1; clone size: -; CDR3 length: 12; CDR3 protein: CASSQNSYEQFF; CDR3 DNA: TGCGCCAGCAGCCAAAACTCCTATGAGCAGTTCTTC
J gene: TRBJ1-5; D gene: -; V gene: TRBV10-1; clone size: -; CDR3 length: 13; CDR3 protein: CASSVGLDQPQHF; CDR3 DNA: TGCGCCAGCAGTGTTGGGCTCGATCAGCCCCAGCATTTT
J gene: TRBJ1-4; D gene: -; V gene: TRBV5-1; clone size: -; CDR3 length: 14; CDR3 protein: CASSLAGYNEKLFF; CDR3 DNA: TGCGCCAGCAGCTTGGCGGGTTATAATGAAAAACTGTTTTTT